These 10 T cell receptor beta chains were sequenced from one sample in a study of cytomegalovirus exposure and HLA in healthy donors. The PCR had 60 Vbeta and 13 Jbeta primers. Sequencing was performed with immunoSEQ multiplex PCR; in TCRdb, only in-frame clones are kept and a portion is missing. The sample shows fewer than 55,000 clones, 70% to 85% of them seen only once. Sample: PBMCs. These receptors were taken from a woman aged 50 to 65 in good health and CMV-seropositive.

Comments on this clone: At one end the junction does not follow the germline gene, possibly because of a read error. CDR3 region: CSSSSAPGKQYF. Here the CDR3 DNA reads TGTTCCAGCAGCTCCGCCCCGGGAAAACAGTACTTC. The chain uses TRBV7-9 and TRBJ2-7, with D maybe TRBD2 (5 bases). This CDR3 contains 12 residues. Germline CDR1 and CDR2: SEHNR and FQNEAQ (reference sequence). Looking up the rest from reference TRBV7-9 and TRBJ2-7 gives the full variable domain: DTGVSQNPRHKITKRGQNVTFRCDPISEHNRLYWYRQTLGQGPEFLTYFQNEAQLEKSRLLSDRFSAERPKGSFSTLEIQRTEQGDSAMYLCSSSSAPGKQYFGPGTRLTVT.

The V call is TRBV9, the J call TRBJ2-2; possibly TRBD2 for D (6 bases). This CDR3 is built from 15 residues. Trimming took off 6 bases at V and 6 bases at J, with 18 bases between the two ends. Germline CDR1 and CDR2: SGDLS and YYNGEE. The CDR3 spells CASTKDLALAGELFF. The DNA for the CDR3 is TGTGCCAGCACCAAAGACCTAGCGCTGGCCGGGGAGCTGTTTTTT.

This sequence joins TRBV28 and TRBJ2-5; TRBD1 agrees at 7 bases. The CDR3 runs to 15 residues. With 5 bases clipped from V and 2 bases from J, the junction kept 8 bases outside the gene matches. Germline CDR1 reads MDHEN; CDR2 reads SYDVKM. Written as DNA, the CDR3 is TGTGCCAGCAGTCCCGGGACAGTTTATCAAGAGACCCAGTACTTC. As protein: CASSPGTVYQETQYF.

The J gene is TRBJ2-5, the V gene TRBV2; the D gene is possibly TRBD2 (5 bases). Germline V gene sequence: CDR1 SNHLY, CDR2 FYNNEI. This CDR3 is built from 11 residues. V was trimmed by 3 bases and J by 7 bases, leaving 6 bases between them. This CDR3 is CASSERVTQYF. CDR3 DNA sequence: TGTGCCAGCAGTGAGCGGGTGACCCAGTACTTC.

This clone was seen more than once but under ten times. The rearrangement uses TRBV9 and TRBJ1-5, with D hard to call. Germline CDR1 SGDLS, CDR2 YYNGEE. This CDR3 is built from 14 residues. V was cut by 0 bases and J by 9 bases, with 13 bases left in between. Written as DNA, the CDR3 is TGTGCCAGCAGCGTAGGCGATGGTCTTGGGCCCCAGCATTTT. Translating gives CASSVGDGLGPQHF.

The gene calls are TRBV6-5 and TRBJ1-1; D gene unclear. This CDR3 contains 11 residues. The ends were cut back, 6 bases at V and 8 bases at J, with 10 bases in the middle. CDR1 is MNHEY and CDR2 is SVGAGI in the germline V gene. The CDR3 nucleotides are TGTGCCAGCAGCTCTCCTACCGAAGCTTTCTTT. It encodes CASSSPTEAFF.

The chain carries TRBV5-1 and TRBJ2-5; D is perhaps TRBD1 (6 bases). V lost 3 bases and J 2 bases, leaving 11 bases between the germline ends. The CDR3 runs 14 residues. Per the germline V gene, CDR1 is SGHRS and CDR2 is YFSETQ. The CDR3 DNA sequence: TGCGCCAGCAGCTGGCAGGGGCGGCAAGAGACCCAGTACTTC. This gives the protein CASSWQGRQETQYF.

This sequence joins TRBV27 and TRBJ1-5; D is undetermined. Germline lookup yields CDR1 MNHEY and CDR2 SMNVEV (reference sequence). Trimming removed 5 bases at V and 4 bases at J, with 15 bases between. The CDR3 loop spans 15 amino acids. CDR3 amino acids: CASSNIYGDNQPQHF. The CDR3 DNA follows: TGTGCCAGCAGTAACATATACGGGGATAATCAGCCCCAGCATTTT.

This clone was counted between two and nine times. The V call is TRBV7-2, the J call TRBJ2-3; 14 bases fit TRBD2. CDR1 is SGHTA and CDR2 is FQGNSA in the germline V gene. V lost 5 bases to trimming and J lost 5 bases; unmatched junction nucleotides: 15. The CDR3 runs 19 residues. CDR3 residues: CASSTESVGLAGGLDTQYF. The CDR3 DNA is TGTGCCAGCAGCACAGAGTCGGTCGGACTAGCGGGGGGTCTAGATACGCAGTATTTT.

The V and J genes are TRBV9 and TRBJ2-3; 14 bases match TRBD2. The CDR3 contains 20 residues. V shed 1 base and J 5 bases; nucleotides not matched to a gene: 15. The germline gives CDR1 SGDLS, CDR2 YYNGEE. The CDR3 coding sequence is TGTGCCAGCAGCGTAAGGGTAGAGACTAGCGGGGGGGAAGCGGGAGATACGCAGTATTTT. It is translated as CASSVRVETSGGEAGDTQYF.